This T cell receptor beta chain emerged from a study of breast tumors, draining lymph nodes, adjacent tissues. This clonotype was observed at least ten times. What it binds is unknown. Findings and limits, study-wide: Data fit most tumor T cells coming from lymph node, expanding in tumor.

Axillary draining lymph nodes of breast cancer patients supplied the node samples. The V and J ends lost 1 base and 1 base respectively, with 10 bases between them. The germline V gene has CDR1 SQVTM and CDR2 ANQGSEA. The CDR3 runs to 14 residues. MiXCR was run by TCRdb on the multiplex PCR reads, yielding one entry per CDR3 protein. This table holds fewer than 300,000 distinct CDR3 sequences, approximately 30% found once. The J gene is TRBJ1-1, the V gene TRBV29-1; D remains ambiguous. Sequenced material: axillary lymph node tissue. The TCR comes from a female donor with breast cancer. Some clones in this sample may be carry-over from other donors' samples. The CDR3 protein is CSVEGVLTNTEAFF. The CDR3 nucleotides are TGCAGCGTTGAAGGGGTGCTGACGAACACTGAAGCTTTCTTT.